The clone carrying this T cell receptor beta chain was observed once. Authors' analysis steps: Nucleated cell counts were estimated from reference gene primer amplification. Measured with immunoSEQ multiplex PCR; TCRdb has only the in-frame clones, and not every one. The DNA gave D and trimming, while V, J and clone size come from that table. The table lists 170,000 or so clones, more than 85% of them singletons. The CDR3 is 13 amino acids. V lost 6 bases and J lost 1, with 9 bases in between. Germline CDR1 is MGHDK and CDR2 is SYGVNS. This specimen belongs to a study of blood T cell repertoires in COVID-19.

This chain uses TRBV25-1 with TRBJ1-1, with TRBD1 as a possible D gene (5 bases). The sample taken for sequencing was peripheral blood. The sequence was obtained from a middle-aged man with active or convalescent COVID-19. The CDR3 loop reads CASRAGGNTEAFF. DNA for the CDR3: TGTGCCAGCAGAGCCGGGGGGAACACTGAAGCTTTCTTT.